The 32 T cell receptor beta chains listed next were all sequenced from one sample in a study of Ad26.COV2.S vaccination and SARS-CoV-2 variants. Profiled with immunoSEQ multiplex PCR; TCRdb holds only in-frame clones, not every one. The table shows hundreds of thousands of clones, with roughly 90% occurring only once. Described treatment: approximately 18 received Ad26.COV2.S at low or high dose, single or two shots; about five received placebo; per-sample allocation not given. Sample collection was performed on day 63 after the first vaccine or placebo injection. The material was peripheral blood, obtained in a trial of Ad26.COV2.S vaccine versus placebo. These receptors were collected from a person between 18 and 60 years old who received the Ad26.COV2.S COVID-19 vaccine or a placebo.

The rearrangement uses TRBV7-2 and TRBJ2-7; 8 positions match TRBD2. Germline lookup yields CDR1 SGHTA and CDR2 FQGNSA. Unmatched junction bases numbered 9, after V lost 5 bases and J lost 6 bases. The CDR3 runs to 14 residues. CDR3 loop: CASSQGLGGTEQYF. CDR3 DNA: TGTGCCAGCAGCCAGGGACTAGGCGGGACCGAGCAGTACTTC. The complete variable domain, with remaining parts taken from reference TRBV7-2 and TRBJ2-7, reads GAGVSQSPSNKVTEKGKDVELRCDPISGHTALYWYRQSLGQGLEFLIYFQGNSAPDKSGLPSDRFSAERTGGSVSTLTIQRTQQEDSAVYLCASSQGLGGTEQYFGPGTRLTVT.

This clone was detected only a few times. The chain links TRBV7-9 to TRBJ1-2; a possible D gene is TRBD1 (6 bases). The V end lost 5 bases, the J end lost 7 bases, and 20 bases lay between the germline ends. Per germline, CDR1 SEHNR and CDR2 FQNEAQ (reference sequence). This CDR3 spans 15 amino acids. DNA of the CDR3: TGTGCCAGCAGCCCTATCGTGGCAGGGGCGGGTGGCTACACCTTC. Protein: CASSPIVAGAGGYTF.

In its sample, this clone was seen once. V and J are TRBV5-4 and TRBJ1-5; no reliable D call. Germline V CDR1 and CDR2: SGHNT, YYREEE (reference sequence). The CDR3 consists of 12 residues. Trimming stripped 0 bases from V and 10 bases from J, with 8 bases between. DNA of the CDR3: TGTGCCAGCAGCTTGGATCATAGTCCCCAGCATTTT. It encodes CASSLDHSPQHF.

This clone was detected once. The genes are TRBV4-2 and TRBJ2-3, with D unresolved. This CDR3 contains 15 residues. V was shortened by 0 bases and J by 8 bases, with 15 bases between the two germline ends. Germline assignment: CDR1 LGHNA and CDR2 YNFKEQ. CDR3 sequence (DNA): TGTGCCAGCAGCCAAGAGAGGATTAGTTTGGCTACGCAGTATTTT. It codes for CASSQERISLATQYF.

The chain is built from TRBV10-2 and TRBJ2-3; tentative D call: TRBD2 (6 bases). CDR1 is WSHSY and CDR2 is SAAADI in the germline V gene. Deletions cut 2 bases from V and 6 bases from J, with 15 bases between. The CDR3 covers 15 residues. CDR3 loop: CASSEVASGRDTQYF. The CDR3 nucleotides read TGCGCCAGCAGTGAGGTGGCTAGTGGGAGGGATACGCAGTATTTT.

The chain recombines TRBV11-2 with TRBJ1-2; D gene ambiguous. Between the trimmed V and J ends, which lost 2 bases and 5 bases, there was a span of 15 bases. The CDR3 length is 15 residues. Germline V CDR1 and CDR2: SGHAT, FQNNGV. The CDR3 here is CASSLSLVRGYGYTF. CDR3 nucleotide sequence: TGTGCCAGCAGCTTAAGTCTCGTCCGCGGGTATGGCTACACCTTC.

This rearrangement joins TRBV7-9 to TRBJ2-7; D call uncertain. Trimming cost V 3 bases and J 0 bases, with 9 bases left between them. Germline V CDR1 and CDR2: SEHNR, FQNEAQ (reference sequence). This CDR3 region has 14 residues. CDR3 coding DNA: TGTGCCAGCAGCTTCCCTGGAGACTCCTACGAGCAGTACTTC. Translation gives CASSFPGDSYEQYF. Drawing the rest from reference TRBV7-9 and TRBJ2-7, the complete variable domain is DTGVSQNPRHKITKRGQNVTFRCDPISEHNRLYWYRQTLGQGPEFLTYFQNEAQLEKSRLLSDRFSAERPKGSFSTLEIQRTEQGDSAMYLCASSFPGDSYEQYFGPGTRLTVT.

This CDR3 reads CSVEVGVTDTQYF. In nucleotides, the CDR3 is TGCAGCGTTGAAGTAGGAGTCACAGATACGCAGTATTTT. The chain is built from TRBV29-1 and TRBJ2-3; D remains unclear. Germline V gene data show CDR1 as SQVTM and CDR2 as ANQGSEA. CDR3 length equals 13 residues. V was cut by 1 base and J by 2 bases, with 7 bases left in between.

V and J are TRBV20-1 and TRBJ1-5; no clear D. Germline lookup yields CDR1 DFQATT and CDR2 SNEGSKA (reference sequence). Between the trimmed V and J ends, which lost 3 bases and 5 bases, there was a span of 11 bases. The CDR3 covers 13 residues. CDR3 residues: CSASRGGDQPQHF. The DNA of the CDR3 is TGCAGTGCTAGTCGCGGTGGCGATCAGCCCCAGCATTTT.

The J gene is TRBJ2-7, the V gene TRBV7-9; TRBD2 aligns across 13 bases. Looked up from germline, CDR1 is SEHNR and CDR2 is FQNEAQ (reference sequence). V trimming: 5 bases; J trimming: 3 bases; junction bases outside the gene matches: 7. The CDR3 contains 16 residues. The CDR3 sequence: CASSTGTSGTLYEQYF. The CDR3 DNA reads as TGTGCCAGCAGCACCGGGACTAGCGGGACCCTCTACGAGCAGTACTTC.

This clone was found a few times. The V call is TRBV3-1 (or the pseudogene TRBV3-2), the J call TRBJ2-1; possibly TRBD1 or TRBD2 for D (5 bases each). CDR1 and CDR2 (germline): LGHDT, YNNKEL (reference sequence). The V end lost 4 bases, the J end lost 5 bases, and 15 bases lay between the germline ends. This CDR3 is 15 amino acids long. In nucleotides, the CDR3 is TGTGCCAGCAGCCCAGGACATAGCGCGGACAATGAGCAGTTCTTC. This translates into CASSPGHSADNEQFF.

This chain links TRBV18 with TRBJ1-1; D gene uncertain. Deletions cut 4 bases from V and 3 bases from J, with 12 bases between. This CDR3 has 14 residues. CDR1 KGHSH and CDR2 LQKENI come from the germline V gene. The CDR3 sequence is CASSQGTPHTEAFF. The CDR3 DNA follows: TGTGCCAGCTCACAGGGCACCCCTCACACTGAAGCTTTCTTT.

This clone was picked up a small number of times. This chain connects TRBV9 to TRBJ2-5; no firm D call. The CDR3 sequence is 15 residues long. Germline loops: CDR1 SGDLS, CDR2 YYNGEE. V gave up 0 bases and J gave up 0 bases, with 9 bases separating them. The CDR3 nucleotides are TGTGCCAGCAGCGTAGCGGGCGGTTACCAAGAGACCCAGTACTTC. Translating it yields CASSVAGGYQETQYF.

The gene calls are TRBV5-1 and TRBJ2-4; maybe TRBD2 (5 bases). Germline V gives CDR1 SGHRS, CDR2 YFSETQ. The CDR3 is made up of 14 amino acids. Trimming took off 0 bases at V and 7 bases at J, with 11 bases between the two ends. The CDR3 nucleotides read TGCGCCAGCAGCTTGGGTTCTAGCCTCAACATTCAGTACTTC. This codes for CASSLGSSLNIQYF.

The DNA of the CDR3 is TGTGCCAGCAGCCATCAGGGAACCGTCGGGGAGCTGTTTTTT. It is translated as CASSHQGTVGELFF. The V and J genes are TRBV3-1 (or the pseudogene TRBV3-2) and TRBJ2-2; a possible D gene is TRBD1 (5 bases). The CDR3 contains 14 residues. V was shortened by 3 bases and J by 7 bases, with 12 bases between the two germline ends. The germline gives CDR1 LGHDT, CDR2 YNNKEL (reference sequence).

V usage is TRBV5-4 and J usage is TRBJ2-2, with 8 positions matching TRBD2. After removal of 0 bases from V and 7 bases from J, the junction contained 11 bases not matched to a gene. The CDR3 contains 17 residues. CDR1 is SGHNT and CDR2 is YYREEE in the germline V gene (reference sequence). The CDR3 here is CASSLDPGGKKGGELFF. CDR3 nucleotide sequence: TGTGCCAGCAGCTTGGACCCGGGGGGGAAAAAAGGCGGGGAGCTGTTTTTT.

This clone turned up a few times. The chain combines TRBV4-1 with TRBJ1-2; D possibly corresponds to TRBD1 (5 bases). V was clipped by 0 bases and J by 4 bases, with 15 bases between them. CDR3 length: 16 amino acids. Germline V gene data show CDR1 as MGHRA and CDR2 as YSYEKL. In DNA, the CDR3 is TGCGCCAGCAGCCAAGAAACCCCGGGGGAGGGCTATGGCTACACCTTC. This encodes CASSQETPGEGYGYTF.

The V call is TRBV5-4, the J call TRBJ2-5, with a weak D call TRBD1 (6 bases). V lost 4 bases and J lost 5, with 9 bases in between. Germline assignment: CDR1 SGHNT and CDR2 YYREEE (reference sequence). The CDR3 runs 12 residues. The CDR3 DNA reads TGTGCCAGCAGCGGGGGCAGTGAGACCCAGTACTTC. Its translation: CASSGGSETQYF.

As regards this clone: Other DNA sequences in the same sample also yield this CDR3. The chain has TRBV18 and TRBJ1-4; D is uncertain. CDR1 KGHSH and CDR2 LQKENI come from the germline V gene. The V end was cut by 0 bases, the J end by 1 base, with 6 bases between. The length of the CDR3 is 15 residues. CDR3 region: CASSPPGRTNEKLFF. CDR3 nucleotides: TGTGCCAGCTCACCACCGGGTAGAACTAATGAAAAACTGTTTTTT. Supplemented by reference TRBV18 and TRBJ1-4, the full variable domain reads NAGVMQNPRHLVRRRGQEARLRCSPMKGHSHVYWYRQLPEEGLKFMVYLQKENIIDESGMPKERFSAEFPKEGPSILRIQQVVRGDSAAYFCASSPPGRTNEKLFFGSGTQLSVL.

The chain combines TRBV30 with TRBJ2-5, with 7 nucleotides matching TRBD2. V dropped 5 bases and J dropped 4; count of bases not matched to a gene: 13. The CDR3 runs 15 residues. CDR1 and CDR2 (germline): GTSNPN, SVGIG (reference sequence). CDR3 region: CAWAVLEGGPETQYF. The DNA for the CDR3 is TGTGCCTGGGCTGTTCTCGAGGGAGGGCCAGAGACCCAGTACTTC.

The CDR3 DNA reads TGTGCCAGCAGTTACTCAAGGACCACCGGTGGTTCACCCCTCCACTTT. It encodes CASSYSRTTGGSPLHF. The rearrangement joins TRBV6-5 to TRBJ1-6; D ambiguous. Germline V gene sequence: CDR1 MNHEY, CDR2 SVGAGI. V lost 0 bases and J lost 9, with 15 bases in between. This CDR3 spans 16 amino acids.

The chain joins TRBV30 to TRBJ2-2, with a possible D match to TRBD1 (7 bases). Per the germline V gene, CDR1 is GTSNPN and CDR2 is SVGIG (reference sequence). V was shortened by 3 bases and J by 4 bases, with 18 bases between the two germline ends. CDR3 size: 16 residues. The CDR3 is CAWRRTGTAGTGELFF. The CDR3 DNA sequence: TGTGCCTGGAGGCGGACCGGGACAGCGGGCACCGGGGAGCTGTTTTTT.

V is TRBV18 and J is TRBJ2-7; the match to TRBD2 covers 11 bases. The CDR3 is 16 amino acids. Germline trimming cut 2 bases from V and 2 bases from J; bases unmatched to any gene: 5. Germline CDR1 reads KGHSH; CDR2 reads LQKENI. The DNA for the CDR3 is TGTGCCAGCTCACCAAGGACTAGCGGGTCGACCTACGAGCAGTACTTC. Amino acids: CASSPRTSGSTYEQYF.

V is TRBV5-4 and J is TRBJ1-1, with D perhaps TRBD1 (6 bases). There are 16 residues in the CDR3. V lost 6 bases, J lost 0 bases, and 18 bases lay in between. Germline loops: CDR1 SGHNT, CDR2 YYREEE (reference sequence). CDR3 protein: CASTTGAGVMNTEAFF. The DNA of the CDR3 is TGTGCCAGCACCACGGGGGCAGGGGTCATGAACACTGAAGCTTTCTTT.

This clone was seen only once. The chain carries TRBV12-5 and TRBJ2-1; D uncertain. Trimming stripped 0 bases from V and 7 bases from J, with 7 bases between. The germline CDR1 and CDR2 sequences are LGHNT and FRNRAP. The CDR3 runs 13 residues. CDR3 loop: CASGLVGGNEQFF. The DNA for the CDR3 is TGTGCTAGTGGTTTGGTAGGTGGTAATGAGCAGTTCTTC. The variable domain in full, with the rest retrieved from reference TRBV12-5 and TRBJ2-1, is DARVTQTPRHKVTEMGQEVTMRCQPILGHNTVFWYRQTMMQGLELLAYFRNRAPLDDSGMPKDRFSAEMPDATLATLKIQPSEPRDSAVYFCASGLVGGNEQFFGPGTRLTVL.

The chain joins TRBV21-1 to TRBJ2-5; the D call of TRBD2 is as the table states it, not checked on the DNA. TRBV21-1 counts as a pseudogene. The CDR3 is made up of 16 amino acids. DNA of the CDR3: TGTGCCAGCAGCAAACGCCTCCGGGATATCCAAGAGACCCAGTACTTC. Protein: CASSKRLRDIQETQYF.

The V call is TRBV11-2, the J call TRBJ2-4, with TRBD1 as a possible D gene (6 bases). The V end lost 1 base, the J end lost 9 bases, and 22 bases lay between the germline ends. The length of the CDR3 is 17 residues. CDR1 SGHAT and CDR2 FQNNGV come from the germline V gene. The CDR3 region is CASSLVSQGLLVGIQYF. The CDR3 DNA reads TGTGCCAGCAGCTTAGTTTCACAGGGCCTCCTTGTGGGCATTCAGTACTTC.

The J gene is TRBJ2-2, the V gene TRBV5-1; TRBD1 is a possible D gene (6 bases). The V end was cut by 2 bases, the J end by 4 bases, with 9 bases between. Germline V lookup: CDR1 SGHRS, CDR2 YFSETQ. CDR3 length: 14 residues. The chain's CDR3 is CASSLQGITGELFF. In DNA form, the CDR3 reads TGCGCCAGCAGCTTACAGGGTATCACCGGGGAGCTGTTTTTT.

This chain uses TRBV7-9 with TRBJ2-2; the D gene is possibly TRBD2 (6 bases). Trimming removed 4 bases from V and 5 bases from J, with 14 bases in between. This CDR3 has 15 amino acids. In germline, CDR1 is SEHNR, CDR2 FQNEAQ (reference sequence). The chain's CDR3 is CASSSFSGGTGELFF. The CDR3 DNA sequence: TGTGCCAGCAGCTCCTTTAGCGGCGGGACCGGGGAGCTGTTTTTT.

V and J are TRBV9 and TRBJ2-7; the D gene is possibly TRBD1 (5 bases). V was cut by 0 bases and J by 2 bases, with 9 bases left in between. The CDR3 length is 14 residues. The germline V gene has CDR1 SGDLS and CDR2 YYNGEE. For the CDR3, the DNA is TGTGCCAGCAGCGTAGATGACAGTCCCTACGAGCAGTACTTC. As protein: CASSVDDSPYEQYF.

This clone showed up just once. The chain combines TRBV6-5 with TRBJ1-5; D is undetermined. CDR3 length: 13 residues. V lost 7 bases, J lost 4 bases, and 11 bases lay in between. CDR1 and CDR2 from the germline V gene are MNHEY and SVGAGI. The CDR3 DNA is TGTGCCAGCACCCCACTTGGGAATCAGCCCCAGCATTTT. Translation: CASTPLGNQPQHF.

The chain employs TRBV6-2 or TRBV6-3 and TRBJ1-1; TRBD1 matches at 8 bases. The length of the CDR3 is 16 residues. V lost 1 base and J lost 1; bases outside the gene matches: 5. Germline V gene lookup returns CDR1 MNHEY and CDR2 SVGEGT. This CDR3 reads CASSYYPDRGNTEAFF. Here the CDR3 DNA reads TGTGCCAGCAGTTACTACCCTGACAGGGGGAACACTGAAGCTTTCTTT.